A single sample gave rise to the 13 T cell receptor beta chains below, sequenced in a study of cytomegalovirus exposure and HLA in healthy donors. Data came from immunoSEQ multiplex PCR; TCRdb stores just in-frame clones and leaves some out. This sample has 98,000 or so clones; around 85% occur once, and the top ten carry about 2.9%. The sequenced material came from PBMCs. These receptors all come from a woman aged 18-29 years in good health and CMV-seronegative.

The J gene is TRBJ1-2, the V gene TRBV4-1; TRBD1 might be the D (5 bases). V was pared by 4 bases and J by 8 bases, with 14 bases between. This CDR3 comprises 13 residues. Germline V gene data show CDR1 as MGHRA and CDR2 as YSYEKL. The CDR3 protein is CASSRGLLKGYTF. The CDR3 DNA reads as TGCGCCAGCAGCCGGGGACTTTTGAAGGGCTACACCTTC.

This rearrangement joins TRBV7-9 to TRBJ2-2; 9 nucleotides align to TRBD2. Unmatched junction bases numbered 7, after V lost 1 base and J lost 1 base. Germline assignment: CDR1 SEHNR and CDR2 FQNEAQ (reference sequence). The CDR3 covers 18 residues. CDR3 sequence (DNA): TGTGCCAGCAGCTTAGTCGTTGCGGGGGGGCTGAACACCGGGGAGCTGTTTTTT. Translation gives CASSLVVAGGLNTGELFF.

V gene TRBV6-5 combines with J gene TRBJ2-7; tentative D call: TRBD1 (6 bases). Germline V gene data show CDR1 as MNHEY and CDR2 as SVGAGI. This CDR3 is 14 amino acids long. V was trimmed by 9 bases and J by 0 bases, leaving 15 bases between them. The CDR3: CASTRGQSSYEQYF. Here the CDR3 DNA reads TGTGCCAGTACCAGGGGCCAAAGCTCCTACGAGCAGTACTTC.

The V call is TRBV29-1, the J call TRBJ2-3, with D maybe TRBD2 (5 bases). Per the germline V gene, CDR1 is SQVTM and CDR2 is ANQGSEA. Trimming took 1 base from V and 6 from J, leaving 14 bases between them. CDR3 length equals 14 residues. The CDR3: CSVEGGRAVDTQYF. CDR3 sequence (DNA): TGCAGCGTTGAAGGGGGTCGAGCGGTGGATACGCAGTATTTT.

This clone was seen only once. This chain joins TRBV2 and TRBJ2-7, with 9 bases aligning to TRBD2. The germline CDR1 and CDR2 sequences are SNHLY and FYNNEI. The CDR3 loop spans 15 amino acids. Trimming took 7 bases from V and 5 from J; bases not matched to a gene: 12. CDR3 bases: TGTGCCAGCATGGGGGGTAGCGGGGGATTCCACGAGCAGTACTTC. Amino acids: CASMGGSGGFHEQYF. Drawing the rest from reference TRBV2 and TRBJ2-7, the complete variable domain is EPEVTQTPSHQVTQMGQEVILRCVPISNHLYFYWYRQILGQKVEFLVSFYNNEISEKSEIFDDQFSVERPDGSNFTLKIRSTKLEDSAMYFCASMGGSGGFHEQYFGPGTRLTVT.

This chain connects TRBV2 to TRBJ1-1, with D hard to call. This CDR3 spans 12 amino acids. Trimming took 10 bases from V and 6 from J, leaving 15 bases between them. Germline CDR1 is SNHLY and CDR2 is FYNNEI. The CDR3 spells CAIGGSMAEAFF. In DNA, the CDR3 is TGTGCCATAGGAGGGTCTATGGCTGAAGCTTTCTTT. Filled out from reference TRBV2 and TRBJ1-1, the complete variable domain reads EPEVTQTPSHQVTQMGQEVILRCVPISNHLYFYWYRQILGQKVEFLVSFYNNEISEKSEIFDDQFSVERPDGSNFTLKIRSTKLEDSAMYFCAIGGSMAEAFFGQGTRLTVV.

This chain links TRBV9 with TRBJ2-2; 11 nucleotides agree with TRBD2. There are 14 residues in the CDR3. Per germline, CDR1 SGDLS and CDR2 YYNGEE. V shed 6 bases, J shed 6 bases, and the junction held 4 bases outside the gene matches. CDR3 residues: CASNSGGAAGELFF. In nucleotides, the CDR3 is TGTGCCAGCAATAGCGGGGGGGCGGCCGGGGAGCTGTTTTTT.

The DNA for the CDR3 is TGTGCCAGCAGTCGGGACAGGGGATACAATGAGCAGTTCTTC. Protein product: CASSRDRGYNEQFF. The chain has TRBV6-1 and TRBJ2-1; 10 bases are shared with TRBD1. From germline, CDR1 is MNHNS and CDR2 SASEGT. CDR3 length equals 14 residues. Germline trimming cut 5 bases from V and 4 bases from J; bases unmatched to any gene: 2.

The chain uses TRBV6-5 and TRBJ2-7, with D possibly TRBD1 on 6 matching bases. The CDR3 runs 15 residues. CDR1 and CDR2 from the germline V gene are MNHEY and SVGAGI. The V end lost 0 bases, the J end lost 3 bases, and 12 bases lay between the germline ends. The CDR3 region has the DNA TGTGCCAGCAGTTACTCATTACAGGGCGGCTACGAGCAGTACTTC. The encoded protein is CASSYSLQGGYEQYF.

The V gene is TRBV4-1, the J gene TRBJ2-2, with 12 bases aligning to TRBD2. The CDR3 has 18 amino acids. Trimming removed 1 base from V and 7 bases from J; junction bases left unmatched: 10. The V gene's germline CDR1 is MGHRA and CDR2 YSYEKL. CDR3 sequence (DNA): TGCGCCAGCAGCCAAGTAGGATCTAGCGGGGGGGCGGTCGGGGAGCTGTTTTTT. Protein sequence: CASSQVGSSGGAVGELFF.

J is TRBJ2-7 and V is TRBV5-6; no firm D call. This CDR3 is 11 amino acids long. Looked up from germline, CDR1 is SGHDT and CDR2 is YYEEEE. The germline V and J ends were trimmed by 2 bases and 6 bases, with 6 bases remaining between them. DNA of the CDR3: TGTGCCAGCAGCTTTCTATCCGAGCAGTACTTC. It specifies CASSFLSEQYF.

The chain employs TRBV4-1 and TRBJ1-4; D is undetermined. The CDR3 contains 12 residues. Germline CDR1 MGHRA, CDR2 YSYEKL. V lost 4 bases to trimming and J lost 7 bases, with 7 bases between them. CDR3: CASSPRGEKLFF. CDR3 nucleotides: TGCGCCAGCAGCCCGCGGGGTGAAAAACTGTTTTTT.

This clone was observed a few times. This chain uses TRBV27 with TRBJ1-2, with 10 bases lining up with TRBD1. The CDR3 loop spans 13 amino acids. Germline CDR1 is MNHEY and CDR2 is SMNVEV (reference sequence). V lost 6 bases and J lost 10; bases outside the gene matches: 8. CDR3 bases: TGTGCCAGCAGCCTGAAGGGACAGGGGTCCTACACCTTC. Protein product: CASSLKGQGSYTF.